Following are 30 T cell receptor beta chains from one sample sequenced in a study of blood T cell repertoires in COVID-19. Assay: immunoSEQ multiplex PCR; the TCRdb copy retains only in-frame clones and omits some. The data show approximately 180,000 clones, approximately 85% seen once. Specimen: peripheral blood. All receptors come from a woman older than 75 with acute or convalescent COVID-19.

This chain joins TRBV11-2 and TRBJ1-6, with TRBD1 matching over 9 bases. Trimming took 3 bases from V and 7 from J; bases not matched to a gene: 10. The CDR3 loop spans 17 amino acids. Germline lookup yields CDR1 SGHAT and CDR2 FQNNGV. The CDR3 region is CASSLIGQGSGNSPLHF. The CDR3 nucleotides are TGTGCCAGCAGCTTGATCGGACAGGGGAGTGGAAATTCACCCCTCCACTTT.

As DNA, the CDR3 is TGCGCCAGCAGCGCGGCGCGGGGGACGGGGTGGGAGCAGTACTTC. It translates to CASSAARGTGWEQYF. This chain joins TRBV5-1 and TRBJ2-7, with 7 bases matching TRBD2. J lost 7 bases, V lost 4 bases, and 14 bases had no gene match. CDR3 size: 15 residues. Germline values: CDR1 SGHRS, CDR2 YFSETQ.

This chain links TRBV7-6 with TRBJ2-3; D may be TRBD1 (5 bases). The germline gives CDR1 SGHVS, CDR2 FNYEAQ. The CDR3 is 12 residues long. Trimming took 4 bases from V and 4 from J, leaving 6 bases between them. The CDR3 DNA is TGTGCCAGCAGCTGGGGCGCAGATACGCAGTATTTT. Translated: CASSWGADTQYF.

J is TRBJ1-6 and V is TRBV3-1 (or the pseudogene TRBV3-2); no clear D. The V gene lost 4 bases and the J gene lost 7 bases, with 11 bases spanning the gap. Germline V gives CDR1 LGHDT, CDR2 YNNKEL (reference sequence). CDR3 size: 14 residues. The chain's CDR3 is CASSPGVINSPLHF. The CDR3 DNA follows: TGTGCCAGCAGCCCGGGAGTGATCAATTCACCCCTCCACTTT.

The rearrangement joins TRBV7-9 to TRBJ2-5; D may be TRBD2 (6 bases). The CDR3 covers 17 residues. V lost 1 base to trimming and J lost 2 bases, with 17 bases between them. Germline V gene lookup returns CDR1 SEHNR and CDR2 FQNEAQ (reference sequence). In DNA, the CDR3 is TGTGCCAGCAGCTTAGTCGGCGGGGCGGGTAGACAAGAGACCCAGTACTTC. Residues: CASSLVGGAGRQETQYF.

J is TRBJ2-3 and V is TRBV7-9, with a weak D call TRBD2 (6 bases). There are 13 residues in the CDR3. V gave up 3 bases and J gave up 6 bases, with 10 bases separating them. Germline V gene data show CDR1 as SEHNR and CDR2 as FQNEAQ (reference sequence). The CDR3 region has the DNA TGTGCCAGCAGCTTTGAGGGGAGGGATACGCAGTATTTT. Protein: CASSFEGRDTQYF.

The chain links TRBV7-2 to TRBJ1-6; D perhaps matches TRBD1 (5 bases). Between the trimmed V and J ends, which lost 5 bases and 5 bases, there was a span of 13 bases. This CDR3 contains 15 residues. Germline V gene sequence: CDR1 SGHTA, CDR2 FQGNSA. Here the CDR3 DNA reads TGTGCCAGCAGCATAAACAGGCAGGATAATTCACCCCTCCACTTT. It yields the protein CASSINRQDNSPLHF.

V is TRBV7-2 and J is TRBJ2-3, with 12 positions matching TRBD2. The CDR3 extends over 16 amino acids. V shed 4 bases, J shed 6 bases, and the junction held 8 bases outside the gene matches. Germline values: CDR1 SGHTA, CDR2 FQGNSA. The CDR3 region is CASSSLPTSGSDTQYF. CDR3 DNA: TGTGCCAGCAGCTCGCTCCCGACTAGCGGGAGCGATACGCAGTATTTT.

The CDR3 DNA reads as TGTGCCAGCAGCCCCTCTAGCGGGACCTACGAGCAGTACTTC. This encodes CASSPSSGTYEQYF. The chain links TRBV3-1 (or the pseudogene TRBV3-2) to TRBJ2-7; 9 bases match TRBD2. J was trimmed by 2 bases and V by 4 bases; bases with no gene match: 3. This CDR3 spans 14 amino acids. Germline CDR1 reads LGHDT; CDR2 reads YNNKEL (reference sequence).

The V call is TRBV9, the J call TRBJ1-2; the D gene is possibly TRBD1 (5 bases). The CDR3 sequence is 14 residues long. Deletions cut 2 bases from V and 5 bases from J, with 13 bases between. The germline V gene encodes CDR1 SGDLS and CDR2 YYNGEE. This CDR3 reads CASSVDPEGYGYTF. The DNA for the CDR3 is TGTGCCAGCAGCGTGGACCCGGAGGGGTATGGCTACACCTTC.

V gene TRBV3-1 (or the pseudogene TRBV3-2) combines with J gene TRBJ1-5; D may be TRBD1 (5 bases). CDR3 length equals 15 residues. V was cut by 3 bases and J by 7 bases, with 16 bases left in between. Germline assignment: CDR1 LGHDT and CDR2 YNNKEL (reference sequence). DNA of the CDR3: TGTGCCAGCAGCCAGGGGCCGCCGCTCGGGCAGCCCCAGCATTTT. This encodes CASSQGPPLGQPQHF.

The CDR3 sequence: CASSQGAGGTDTQYF. DNA for the CDR3: TGTGCCAGCAGCCAAGGGGCAGGGGGCACAGATACGCAGTATTTT. The V gene is TRBV3-1 (or the pseudogene TRBV3-2), the J gene TRBJ2-3; D might be TRBD1 (6 bases). This CDR3 is built from 15 residues. V lost 1 base and J 1 base, leaving 9 bases between the germline ends. Looked up from germline, CDR1 is LGHDT and CDR2 is YNNKEL (reference sequence).

Here the CDR3 reads CASRRQGADYGYTF. The CDR3 DNA follows: TGTGCCAGCAGACGACAGGGGGCGGACTATGGCTACACCTTC. This chain uses TRBV6-6 with TRBJ1-2; 10 bases map to TRBD1. The CDR3 totals 14 residues. The V and J ends lost 6 bases and 3 bases, in that order; junction bases with no gene match: 4. Germline assignment: CDR1 MNHNY and CDR2 SVGAGI (reference sequence).

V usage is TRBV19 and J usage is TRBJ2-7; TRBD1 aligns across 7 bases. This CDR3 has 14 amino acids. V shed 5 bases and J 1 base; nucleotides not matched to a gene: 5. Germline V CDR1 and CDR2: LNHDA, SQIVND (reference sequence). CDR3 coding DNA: TGTGCCAGTAGTCGGCCGGGACAGTCCTACGAGCAGTACTTC. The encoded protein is CASSRPGQSYEQYF.

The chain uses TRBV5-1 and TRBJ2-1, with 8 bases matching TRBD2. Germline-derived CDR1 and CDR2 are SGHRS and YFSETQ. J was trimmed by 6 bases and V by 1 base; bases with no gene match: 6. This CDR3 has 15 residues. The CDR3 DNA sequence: TGCGCCAGCAGCTTGAATCCGGGGGGGCGCAATGAGCAGTTCTTC. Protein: CASSLNPGGRNEQFF.

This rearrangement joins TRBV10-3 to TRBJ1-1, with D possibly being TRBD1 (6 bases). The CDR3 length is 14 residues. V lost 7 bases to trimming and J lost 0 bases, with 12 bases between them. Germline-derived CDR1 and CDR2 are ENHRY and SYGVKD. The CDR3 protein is CAITTDRMNTEAFF. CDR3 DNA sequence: TGTGCCATCACCACGGACAGAATGAACACTGAAGCTTTCTTT.

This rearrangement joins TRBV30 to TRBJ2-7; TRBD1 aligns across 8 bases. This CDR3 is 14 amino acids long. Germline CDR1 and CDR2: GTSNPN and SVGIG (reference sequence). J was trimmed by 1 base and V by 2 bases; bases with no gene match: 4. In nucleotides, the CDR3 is TGTGCCTGGAGTTGGACAGGGCTTTCCTACGAGCAGTACTTC. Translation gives CAWSWTGLSYEQYF.

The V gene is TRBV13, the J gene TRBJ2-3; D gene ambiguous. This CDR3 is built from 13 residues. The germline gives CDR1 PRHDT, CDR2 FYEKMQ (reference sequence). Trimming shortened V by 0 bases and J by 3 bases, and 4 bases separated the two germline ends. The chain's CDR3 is CASSLGQTDTQYF. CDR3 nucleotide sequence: TGTGCCAGCAGCTTAGGCCAAACAGATACGCAGTATTTT.

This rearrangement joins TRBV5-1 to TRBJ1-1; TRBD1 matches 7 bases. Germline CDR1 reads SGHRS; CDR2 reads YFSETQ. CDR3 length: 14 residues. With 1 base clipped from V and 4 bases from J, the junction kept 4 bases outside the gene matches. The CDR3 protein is CASSLYRGGTEAFF. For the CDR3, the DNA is TGCGCCAGCAGCTTGTACAGGGGTGGCACTGAAGCTTTCTTT.

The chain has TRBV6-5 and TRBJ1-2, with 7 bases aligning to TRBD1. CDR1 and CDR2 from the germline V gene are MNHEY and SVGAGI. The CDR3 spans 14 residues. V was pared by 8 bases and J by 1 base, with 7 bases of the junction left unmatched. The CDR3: CASRRGLGNYGYTF. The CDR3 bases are TGTGCCAGCCGAAGGGGGCTCGGTAACTATGGCTACACCTTC.

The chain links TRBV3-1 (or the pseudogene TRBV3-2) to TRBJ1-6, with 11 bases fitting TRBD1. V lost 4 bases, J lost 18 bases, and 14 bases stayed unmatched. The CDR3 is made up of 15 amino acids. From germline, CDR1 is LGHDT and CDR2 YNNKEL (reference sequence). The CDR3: CASSPGVGTGGSSHF. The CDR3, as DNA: TGTGCCAGCAGCCCCGGGGTCGGGACAGGGGGATCCAGCCACTTT.

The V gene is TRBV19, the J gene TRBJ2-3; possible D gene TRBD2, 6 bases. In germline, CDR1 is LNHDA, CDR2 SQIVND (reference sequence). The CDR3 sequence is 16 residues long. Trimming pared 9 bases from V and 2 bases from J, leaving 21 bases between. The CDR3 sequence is CASTSGGTPNTDTQYF. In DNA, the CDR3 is TGTGCCAGCACGAGCGGCGGGACGCCCAACACAGATACGCAGTATTTT. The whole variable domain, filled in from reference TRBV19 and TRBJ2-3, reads DGGITQSPKYLFRKEGQNVTLSCEQNLNHDAMYWYRQDPGQGLRLIYYSQIVNDFQKGDIAEGYSVSREKKESFPLTVTSAQKNPTAFYLCASTSGGTPNTDTQYFGPGTRLTVL.

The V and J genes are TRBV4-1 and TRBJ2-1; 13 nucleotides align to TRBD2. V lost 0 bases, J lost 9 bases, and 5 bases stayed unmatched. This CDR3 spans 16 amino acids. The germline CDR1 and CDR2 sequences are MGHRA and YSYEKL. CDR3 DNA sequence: TGCGCCAGCAGCCAAGAAACTAGCGGGGGGGCGGGTGAGCAGTTCTTC. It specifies CASSQETSGGAGEQFF.

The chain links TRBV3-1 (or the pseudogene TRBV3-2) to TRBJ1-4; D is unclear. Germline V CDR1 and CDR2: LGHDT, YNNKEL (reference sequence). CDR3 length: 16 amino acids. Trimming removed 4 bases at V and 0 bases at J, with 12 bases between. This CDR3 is CASSRRRDATNEKLFF. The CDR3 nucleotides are TGTGCCAGCAGCCGGAGGAGGGATGCAACTAATGAAAAACTGTTTTTT.

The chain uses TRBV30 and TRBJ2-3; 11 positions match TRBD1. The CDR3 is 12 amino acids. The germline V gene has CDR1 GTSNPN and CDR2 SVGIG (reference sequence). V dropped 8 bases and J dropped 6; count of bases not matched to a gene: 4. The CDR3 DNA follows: TGTGCCGCCGGACAGGGGGCTGATACGCAGTATTTT. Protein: CAAGQGADTQYF.

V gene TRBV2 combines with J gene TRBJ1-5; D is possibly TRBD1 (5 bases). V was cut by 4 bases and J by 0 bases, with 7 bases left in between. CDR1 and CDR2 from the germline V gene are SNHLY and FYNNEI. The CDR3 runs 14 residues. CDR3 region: CASSGGVSNQPQHF. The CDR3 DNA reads TGTGCCAGCAGTGGGGGGGTTAGCAATCAGCCCCAGCATTTT.

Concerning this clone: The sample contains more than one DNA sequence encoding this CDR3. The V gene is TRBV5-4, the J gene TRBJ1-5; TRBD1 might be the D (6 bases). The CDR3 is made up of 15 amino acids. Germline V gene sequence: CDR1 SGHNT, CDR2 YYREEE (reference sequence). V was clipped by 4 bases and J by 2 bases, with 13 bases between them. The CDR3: CASSLQGTGNQPQHF. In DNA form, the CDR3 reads TGTGCCAGCAGCCTCCAGGGGACGGGCAATCAGCCCCAGCATTTT.

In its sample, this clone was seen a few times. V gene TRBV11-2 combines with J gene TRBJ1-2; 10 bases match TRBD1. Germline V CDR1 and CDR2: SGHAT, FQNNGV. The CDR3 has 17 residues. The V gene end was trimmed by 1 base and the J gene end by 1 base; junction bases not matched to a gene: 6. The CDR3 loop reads CASSLGGGQGDNYGYTF. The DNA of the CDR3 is TGTGCCAGCAGCTTAGGCGGCGGACAGGGGGATAACTATGGCTACACCTTC.

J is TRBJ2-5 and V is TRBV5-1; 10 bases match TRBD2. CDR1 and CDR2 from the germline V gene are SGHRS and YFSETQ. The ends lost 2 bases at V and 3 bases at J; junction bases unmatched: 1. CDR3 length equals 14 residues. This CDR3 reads CASSFSGGKETQYF. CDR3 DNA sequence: TGCGCCAGCAGCTTTAGCGGGGGGAAAGAGACCCAGTACTTC.

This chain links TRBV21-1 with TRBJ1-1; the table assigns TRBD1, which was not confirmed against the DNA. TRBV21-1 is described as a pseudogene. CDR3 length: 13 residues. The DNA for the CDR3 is TGTGCCAGCACCCAAGGGGCGAACGGGGAAGCTTTCTTT. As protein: CASTQGANGEAFF.